This TCR beta chain stems from a study of human T cells and chemical hapten exposure. Study in general: Patch testing placed 0.01% DPC on the upper back, with readings at 6 days.

General study points: Controls formed significantly fewer large CDR3 similarity clusters than expanded TCRs did. After DPC sensitization, TCRs above 1 in 1000 frequency showed no change.

Germline CDR1 is MNHNY and CDR2 is SVGAGI (reference sequence). This CDR3 spans 16 amino acids. The V end was cut by 6 bases, the J end by 0 bases, with 12 bases between. Turning to this clonotype: Its matching antigen is unknown.

Documented time point: pre-sensitization, week 0. Treatment noted: therapeutic diphenylcyclopropenone sensitization with weekly scalp DPC. In the library, unique molecular identifiers were attached to individual cDNA molecules. Using its own MiXCR run on the RACE reads, TCRdb lists one record per CDR3 protein. The repertoire holds around 300,000 distinct CDR3 sequences, with 5% to 6.5% as singletons. The V and J genes are TRBV6-6 and TRBJ1-6; D is ambiguous. The source was whole blood, collected in connection with sensitization to the hapten diphenylcyclopropenone (DPC). The receptor comes from a woman aged 18-30 years with alopecia areata. Some clones in this sample may be carry-over from other donors' samples. The CDR3 region has the DNA TGTGCCAGCAGCCCCATACAGAGCTCCTATAATTCACCCCTCCACTTT. This sequence encodes CASSPIQSSYNSPLHF.